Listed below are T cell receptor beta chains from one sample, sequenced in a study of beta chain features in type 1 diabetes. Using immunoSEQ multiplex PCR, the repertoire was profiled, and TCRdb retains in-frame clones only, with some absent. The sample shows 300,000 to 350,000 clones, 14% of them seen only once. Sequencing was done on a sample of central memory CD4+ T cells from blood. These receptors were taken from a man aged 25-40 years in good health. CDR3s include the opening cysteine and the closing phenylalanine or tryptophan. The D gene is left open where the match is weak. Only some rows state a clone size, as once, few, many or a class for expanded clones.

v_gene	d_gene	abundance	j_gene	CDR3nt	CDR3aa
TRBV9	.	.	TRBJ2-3	TGTGCCAGCAAAGTCGGGATATCCACAGATACGCAGTATTTT	CASKVGISTDTQYF
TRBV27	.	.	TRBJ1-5	TGTGCCAGCGGCCACCCTGGGAGCAATCAGCCCCAGCATTTT	CASGHPGSNQPQHF
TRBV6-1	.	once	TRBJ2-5	TGTGCCAGCTTCGAGGGGATGGAGACCCAGTACTTC	CASFEGMETQYF
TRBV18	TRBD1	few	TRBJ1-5	TGTGCCAGCTCACTCGATACAGGGGGGAAACAGCCCCAGCATTTT	CASSLDTGGKQPQHF
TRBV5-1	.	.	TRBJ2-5	TGCGCCAGCAGCTCCGACGGGCGGGGGCAGCAAGAGACCCAGTACTTC	CASSSDGRGQQETQYF
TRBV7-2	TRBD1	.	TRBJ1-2	TGTGCCAGCAGCGAGGGACAGGGGTATGGCTACACCTTC	CASSEGQGYGYTF
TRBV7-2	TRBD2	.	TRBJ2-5	TGTGCCAGCAGCTTTAGCGGGGCGTTGGGTGAGACCCAGTACTTC	CASSFSGALGETQYF
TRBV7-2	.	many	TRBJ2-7	TGTGCCAGCAGCCTGGGGACGGGACACCTATCCGAGCAGTACTTC	CASSLGTGHLSEQYF
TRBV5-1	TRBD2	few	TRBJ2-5	TGCGCCAGCAGCCCCCGCGTGGGAGGGGAGACCCAGTACTTC	CASSPRVGGETQYF
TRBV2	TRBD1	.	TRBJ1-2	TGTGCCAGCAGTGAGCAACAGGGGTTAGGTGGCTACACCTTC	CASSEQQGLGGYTF
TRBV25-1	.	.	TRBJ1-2	TGTGCCAGCAGTGAATTAAGCAGCACAACTAACTATGGCTACACCTTC	CASSELSSTTNYGYTF
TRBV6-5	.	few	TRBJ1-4	TGTGCCAGCAGCCGGGGGACGGGGGGATCTGAAAAACTGTTTTTT	CASSRGTGGSEKLFF
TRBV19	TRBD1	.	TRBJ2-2	TGTGCCAGTCTTTTGGGACAGGGGGCGAACACCGGGGAGCTGTTTTTT	CASLLGQGANTGELFF
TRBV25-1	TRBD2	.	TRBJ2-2	TGTGCCAGCAGTGTAACTAGCGGAACCGGGGAGCTGTTTTTT	CASSVTSGTGELFF
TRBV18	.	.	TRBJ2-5	TGTGCCAGCTCCCAGTACCAAGAGACCCAGTACTTC	CASSQYQETQYF
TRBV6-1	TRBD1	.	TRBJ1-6	TGTGCCACCCTACTGACAGGGGTTTCGTCACCCCTCCACTTT	CATLLTGVSSPLHF
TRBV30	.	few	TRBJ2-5	TGTGCCTGGAGTCCCGGACGGGCGGAGACCCAGTACTTC	CAWSPGRAETQYF
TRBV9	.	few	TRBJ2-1	TGTGCCAGCAGCGCCGACGGTGGTAATGAGCAGTTCTTC	CASSADGGNEQFF
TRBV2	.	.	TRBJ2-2	TGTGCCAGCAGTGAAATGGGGTTAGGCACCAGGGAGCTGTTTTTT	CASSEMGLGTRELFF
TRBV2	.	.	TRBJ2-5	TGTGCCAGCAGTGAAGCCGCACCGTACTTC	CASSEAAPYF
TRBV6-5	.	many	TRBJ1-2	TGTGCCAGCTTGGAAGGGGGGGGTGGCTACACCTTC	CASLEGGGGYTF
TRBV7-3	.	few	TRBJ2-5	TGTGCCAGCAGCTCCGGGCCGCAAGAGACCCAGTACTTC	CASSSGPQETQYF
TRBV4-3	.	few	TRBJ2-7	TGCGCCAGCAGCCATCCCCCTGGGCAGGGGAGCTCCTACGAGCAGTACTTC	CASSHPPGQGSSYEQYF
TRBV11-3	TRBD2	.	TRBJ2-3	TGTGCCAGCATGGCGACTAGCGGGACAGATACGCAGTATTTT	CASMATSGTDTQYF
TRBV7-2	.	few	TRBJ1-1	TGTGCCAGCAGCTTACCTGTCTCTGTGAACACTGAAGCTTTCTTT	CASSLPVSVNTEAFF
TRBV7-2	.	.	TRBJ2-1	TGTGCCAGCAGCTTATCAGGGTTCGACAATGAGCAGTTCTTC	CASSLSGFDNEQFF
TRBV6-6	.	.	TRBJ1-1	TGTGCCAGCAGTTACCCCCAAGCCGGCGTCAACACTGAAGCTTTCTTT	CASSYPQAGVNTEAFF
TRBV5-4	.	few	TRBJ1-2	TGTGCCAGCAGCCCGGCAGGGGTTGGGGTAGCTGGCGGCTACACCTTC	CASSPAGVGVAGGYTF
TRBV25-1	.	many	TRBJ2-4	TGTGCCAGCAGTGGTGGACAGCTAGCCAAAAACATTCAGTACTTC	CASSGGQLAKNIQYF
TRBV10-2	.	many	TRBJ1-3	TGCGCCAGCAGTGATTGGGGCAGCGGAAACACCATATATTTT	CASSDWGSGNTIYF
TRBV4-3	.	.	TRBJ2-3	TGCGCCAGCAGCCAAGATCATGCCGCTAGCGGCACAGATACGCAGTATTTT	CASSQDHAASGTDTQYF
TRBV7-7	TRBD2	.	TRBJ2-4	TGTGCCAGCAGCCCTTATAGCGGGGGGGCGACCAAAAACATTCAGTACTTC	CASSPYSGGATKNIQYF
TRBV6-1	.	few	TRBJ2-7	TGTGCCAGCAGTGGGGGTTGGGGCCTCTCCTACGAGCAGTACTTC	CASSGGWGLSYEQYF
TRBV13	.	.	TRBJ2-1	TGTGCCAGCAGCTCCATCCTGGGTGAGCAGTTCTTC	CASSSILGEQFF
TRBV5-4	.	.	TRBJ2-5	TGTGCCAGCAGCTGGGGGCAGGGACGAGGGGAGACCCAGTACTTC	CASSWGQGRGETQYF
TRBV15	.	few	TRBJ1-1	TGTGCCACCAGCGCCCGGACAGACACTGAAGCTTTCTTT	CATSARTDTEAFF
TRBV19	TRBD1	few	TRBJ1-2	TGTGCCAGTAGTCCGGGACAGATCCGTTCGCTCTATGGCTACACCTTC	CASSPGQIRSLYGYTF
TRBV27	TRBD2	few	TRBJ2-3	TGTGCCAGCAGACCACTAGCGGGAGGACCCACAGATACGCAGTATTTT	CASRPLAGGPTDTQYF
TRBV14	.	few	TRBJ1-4	TGTGCCAGCAGCCAACTCCGGGATCGGGGTGAAAAACTGTTTTTT	CASSQLRDRGEKLFF
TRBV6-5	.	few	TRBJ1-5	TGTGCCAGCAGTGTCTCACAGGAAAGGCCTCAGCATTTT	CASSVSQERPQHF
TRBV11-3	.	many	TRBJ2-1	TGTGCCAGCAGCAAAAACAATGAGCAGTTCTTC	CASSKNNEQFF
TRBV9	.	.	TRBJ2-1	TGTGCCAGCAGCGTAGGGCATAATGAGCAGTTCTTC	CASSVGHNEQFF
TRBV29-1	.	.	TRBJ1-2	TGCAGCGTGAACATGGGGGCAGGGACGCAATCTGGCTACACCTTC	CSVNMGAGTQSGYTF
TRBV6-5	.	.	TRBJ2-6	TGTGCCAGCAGTTCTTTTCGCGCTGGGGCCAACGTCCTGACTTTC	CASSSFRAGANVLTF
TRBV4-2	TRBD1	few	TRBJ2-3	TGTGCCAGCAGCCAACGACCGGGACAGGCACGAGGAGATACGCAGTATTTT	CASSQRPGQARGDTQYF
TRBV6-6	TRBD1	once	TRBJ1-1	TGTGCCAGCAGGCACGGACAGGGGCGGGGGAACACTGAAGCTTTCTTT	CASRHGQGRGNTEAFF